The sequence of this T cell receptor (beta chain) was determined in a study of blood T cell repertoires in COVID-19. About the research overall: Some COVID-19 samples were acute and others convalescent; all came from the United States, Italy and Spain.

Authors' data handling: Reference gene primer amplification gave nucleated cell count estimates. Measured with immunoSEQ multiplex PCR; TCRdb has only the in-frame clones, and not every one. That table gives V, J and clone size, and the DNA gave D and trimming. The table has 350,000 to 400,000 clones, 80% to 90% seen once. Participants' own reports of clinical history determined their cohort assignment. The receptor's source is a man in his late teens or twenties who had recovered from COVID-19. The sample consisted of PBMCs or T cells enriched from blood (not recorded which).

The CDR3 bases are TGTGCCAGCGCGGGAGGGAACTCCTACGAGCAGTACTTC. Encoded protein: CASAGGNSYEQYF. This chain connects TRBV5-6 to TRBJ2-7; 9 bases are a match to TRBD2. This CDR3 region has 13 residues. Germline CDR1 SGHDT, CDR2 YYEEEE. V was pared by 7 bases and J by 0 bases, with 2 bases of the junction left unmatched. The whole variable domain, filled in from reference TRBV5-6 and TRBJ2-7, reads DAGVTQSPTHLIKTRGQQVTLRCSPKSGHDTVSWYQQALGQGPQFIFQYYEEEERQRGNFPDRFSGHQFPNYSSELNVNALLLGDSALYLCASAGGNSYEQYFGPGTRLTVT.